Presented here are 20 T cell receptor beta chains from one specimen sequenced in a study of OX40 agonist ivuxolimab in advanced cancers. Data came from immunoSEQ multiplex PCR; TCRdb stores just in-frame clones and leaves some out. Of 55,000 to 75,000 clones listed, more than 75% are singletons. This material consisted of CD4+ or CD8+ T cells sorted from blood, taken in a trial of the OX40 agonist ivuxolimab. Receptor source: an adult with an advanced solid tumor such as melanoma, head and neck, liver or kidney cancer.

This clone was recorded a few times. The rearrangement uses TRBV11-2 and TRBJ2-7; the match to TRBD1 covers 11 bases. This CDR3 has 16 residues. Germline assignment: CDR1 SGHAT and CDR2 FQNNGV. Losses at the gene ends were 1 base for V and 4 bases for J; bases not matched to a gene: 6. In DNA form, the CDR3 reads TGTGCCAGCAGCTTAGGCCGGACAGGGGGCATGTACGAGCAGTACTTC. Its translation: CASSLGRTGGMYEQYF. Full variable domain (missing parts from reference TRBV11-2 and TRBJ2-7): EAGVAQSPRYKIIEKRQSVAFWCNPISGHATLYWYQQILGQGPKLLIQFQNNGVVDDSQLPKDRFSAERLKGVDSTLKIQPAKLEDSAVYLCASSLGRTGGMYEQYFGPGTRLTVT.

The chain has TRBV18 and TRBJ2-1; D gene uncertain. V lost 6 bases and J 5 bases, leaving 5 bases between the germline ends. From germline, CDR1 is KGHSH and CDR2 LQKENI. The CDR3 loop spans 11 amino acids. CDR3: CASSSDNEQFF. Written as DNA, the CDR3 is TGTGCCAGCTCGTCAGACAATGAGCAGTTCTTC.

J is TRBJ1-4 and V is TRBV30; no definite D call. V was pared by 1 base and J by 7 bases, with 10 bases between. In germline, CDR1 is GTSNPN, CDR2 SVGIG (reference sequence). There are 13 residues in the CDR3. Here the CDR3 reads CAWSAANSEKLFF. In nucleotides, the CDR3 is TGTGCCTGGAGTGCGGCAAACAGTGAAAAACTGTTTTTT.

V gene TRBV10-3 combines with J gene TRBJ1-5, with TRBD1 matching over 7 bases. The trim removed 5 bases at V and 7 bases at J, leaving 8 bases unmatched. Germline V CDR1 and CDR2: ENHRY, SYGVKD. The CDR3 is 14 residues long. CDR3 residues: CAISRRTGEQPQHF. The CDR3 region has the DNA TGTGCCATCAGTAGACGAACAGGGGAACAGCCCCAGCATTTT.

The genes are TRBV19 and TRBJ2-2; tentative D call: TRBD1 (5 bases). V was trimmed by 3 bases and J by 8 bases, leaving 13 bases between them. The CDR3 consists of 14 residues. Germline lookup yields CDR1 LNHDA and CDR2 SQIVND (reference sequence). As DNA, the CDR3 is TGTGCCAGTAGTATTCTTTACAGGTCTGGGGAGCTGTTTTTT. Translated: CASSILYRSGELFF.

This chain connects TRBV28 to TRBJ1-2; D remains unclear. Trimming pared 2 bases from V and 3 bases from J, leaving 19 bases between. Germline V lookup: CDR1 MDHEN, CDR2 SYDVKM. This CDR3 contains 17 residues. The CDR3, as DNA: TGTGCCAGCAGTTTAGGCCGCTTGTTAGGTCTTGACTATGGCTACACCTTC. This encodes CASSLGRLLGLDYGYTF.

The table lists this clone with a few counts. The chain combines TRBV6-6 with TRBJ1-2; a weak D match, TRBD1 (5 bases). Between the trimmed V and J ends, which lost 4 bases and 0 bases, there was a span of 9 bases. The CDR3 sequence is 14 residues long. Looked up from germline, CDR1 is MNHNY and CDR2 is SVGAGI (reference sequence). The CDR3 DNA follows: TGTGCCAGCAGTTCCGGGACGGCTAACTATGGCTACACCTTC. It encodes CASSSGTANYGYTF.

The V gene is TRBV27, the J gene TRBJ1-1; TRBD1 matches 10 bases. CDR1 and CDR2 (germline): MNHEY, SMNVEV (reference sequence). The CDR3 runs 13 residues. V lost 10 bases to trimming and J lost 6 bases; unmatched junction nucleotides: 8. The CDR3 DNA follows: TGTGCCACAGACAGGGGGCGCGGGGCTGAAGCTTTCTTT. Protein: CATDRGRGAEAFF.

The V gene is TRBV5-1, the J gene TRBJ2-3; D may be TRBD2 (6 bases). This CDR3 is 14 amino acids long. V was cut by 4 bases and J by 0 bases, with 9 bases left in between. Germline V CDR1 and CDR2: SGHRS, YFSETQ. The CDR3 nucleotides read TGCGCCAGCAGCCCCGGGACTAGCACAGATACGCAGTATTTT. It codes for CASSPGTSTDTQYF.

CDR3 loop: CASSLGGASSYEQYF. The CDR3 nucleotides are TGTGCCAGCAGCTTAGGCGGGGCTAGCTCCTACGAGCAGTACTTC. The J gene is TRBJ2-7, the V gene TRBV7-3; TRBD2 might be the D (6 bases). Germline V gene data show CDR1 as SGHTA and CDR2 as FQGTGA. Trimming left V 2 bases short and J 0 bases short, with 11 bases between. The CDR3 is made up of 15 amino acids.

J is TRBJ2-3 and V is TRBV6-5, with 7 bases aligning to TRBD1. The CDR3 is 14 amino acids. V dropped 0 bases and J dropped 4; count of bases not matched to a gene: 1. Germline V CDR1 and CDR2: MNHEY, SVGAGI. The CDR3 region is CASSYSTGADTQYF. The CDR3 coding sequence is TGTGCCAGCAGTTACTCAACAGGGGCAGATACGCAGTATTTT.

The rearrangement uses TRBV29-1 and TRBJ2-1; 7 nucleotides agree with TRBD2. Per germline, CDR1 SQVTM and CDR2 ANQGSEA. Trimming removed 2 bases from V and 4 bases from J; junction bases left unmatched: 8. This CDR3 region has 15 residues. CDR3 residues: CSVEWGGDPYNEQFF. The DNA for the CDR3 is TGCAGCGTTGAATGGGGGGGAGACCCATACAATGAGCAGTTCTTC.

This chain connects TRBV11-2 to TRBJ2-3, with D perhaps TRBD1 (5 bases). Per the germline V gene, CDR1 is SGHAT and CDR2 is FQNNGV. V lost 1 base to trimming and J lost 3 bases, with 14 bases between them. CDR3 length equals 16 residues. CDR3 DNA: TGTGCCAGCAGCTTAGGATCGGCAGGGTGGACAGATACGCAGTATTTT. This gives the protein CASSLGSAGWTDTQYF.

V gene TRBV11-3 combines with J gene TRBJ1-2; D possibly corresponds to TRBD1 (6 bases). This CDR3 is 17 amino acids long. With 0 bases removed from V and 6 bases from J, the gap between germline ends came to 20 bases. Germline-derived CDR1 and CDR2 are SGHNT and YENEEA. Here the CDR3 reads CASSLEYPPTGTNGYTF. The CDR3 nucleotides read TGTGCCAGCAGCTTAGAATATCCGCCGACAGGTACTAATGGCTACACCTTC.

The genes are TRBV19 and TRBJ2-2; D is uncertain. Deletions cut 1 base from V and 0 bases from J, with 9 bases between. Per germline, CDR1 LNHDA and CDR2 SQIVND (reference sequence). This CDR3 is 16 amino acids long. The chain's CDR3 is CASSIGRDANTGELFF. In DNA, the CDR3 is TGTGCCAGTAGTATAGGAAGGGATGCGAACACCGGGGAGCTGTTTTTT. The full variable domain, in which reference TRBV19 and TRBJ2-2 provide the parts outside the CDR3, is DGGITQSPKYLFRKEGQNVTLSCEQNLNHDAMYWYRQDPGQGLRLIYYSQIVNDFQKGDIAEGYSVSREKKESFPLTVTSAQKNPTAFYLCASSIGRDANTGELFFGEGSRLTVL.

This rearrangement joins TRBV6-1 to TRBJ2-7; no firm D call. The CDR3 is 13 amino acids. Per germline, CDR1 MNHNS and CDR2 SASEGT. The V and J ends lost 4 bases and 0 bases respectively, with 7 bases between them. The CDR3 DNA is TGTGCCAGCAGTGCCCAGGACTCCTACGAGCAGTACTTC. Amino acid sequence: CASSAQDSYEQYF.

The V call is TRBV7-2, the J call TRBJ1-3; TRBD1 is a possible D gene (6 bases). V shed 3 bases and J shed 7 bases, with 16 bases lying between them. CDR3 length equals 15 residues. The germline CDR1 and CDR2 sequences are SGHTA and FQGNSA. The CDR3 loop is CASSFIGGLGNTIYF. CDR3 sequence (DNA): TGTGCCAGCAGCTTTATCGGGGGCCTGGGGAACACCATATATTTT. The full variable domain, its missing parts supplied by reference TRBV7-2 and TRBJ1-3, is GAGVSQSPSNKVTEKGKDVELRCDPISGHTALYWYRQSLGQGLEFLIYFQGNSAPDKSGLPSDRFSAERTGGSVSTLTIQRTQQEDSAVYLCASSFIGGLGNTIYFGEGSWLTVV.

V and J are TRBV29-1 and TRBJ1-1; D is perhaps TRBD1 (5 bases). The germline CDR1 and CDR2 sequences are SQVTM and ANQGSEA. V was trimmed by 6 bases and J by 7 bases, leaving 12 bases between them. The CDR3 is made up of 11 amino acids. The DNA of the CDR3 is TGCAGCGTCTCCAGAGGGGTTGAAGCTTTCTTT. Its protein is CSVSRGVEAFF.

The chain joins TRBV2 to TRBJ2-3, with TRBD1 matching 7 bases. The germline V gene has CDR1 SNHLY and CDR2 FYNNEI. Losses at the gene ends were 8 bases for V and 7 bases for J; bases not matched to a gene: 6. The CDR3 runs 12 residues. CDR3 sequence: CASYDRANTQYF. The CDR3 nucleotides are TGTGCCAGCTATGACAGGGCGAATACGCAGTATTTT.

V usage is TRBV6-5 and J usage is TRBJ1-2; weak D call: TRBD1 (5 bases). Trimming shortened V by 6 bases and J by 2 bases, and 10 bases separated the two germline ends. This CDR3 contains 13 residues. Germline CDR1 and CDR2: MNHEY and SVGAGI. The CDR3 DNA sequence: TGTGCCAGCAGCCGGGGGTTGAACTATGGCTACACCTTC. Protein sequence: CASSRGLNYGYTF.